These T cell receptor delta chains were read from a single sample in a study of gamma-delta T cells after stem cell transplantation. TCRdb re-called the RT-PCR reads with CATT. The sample has 2,100 or so delta-chain clones; 2.5% to 3.5% are singletons. The sequencing input was gamma-delta T cells. These TCRs come from a human donor. It is not recorded whose cells these are; they may come from a transplant donor. Each CDR3 is given with its conserved first and last residue. A D gene is named only where the DNA matches it firmly. Rows may omit the clone size; those that give it use once, few, many or a size class.

V	size	D	J	DNA	CDR3
TRDV2	medium-sized	NA	TRDJ1	TGTGCCTGTGACACGATCTGGGACACCGATAAACTCATCTTT	CACDTIWDTDKLIF
TRDV2	large	TRDD3	TRDJ1	TGTGCCTGTGACCTACTGGGGATAGGGGGAACCGATAAACTCATCTTT	CACDLLGIGGTDKLIF
TRDV2	NA	TRDD3	TRDJ1	TGTGCCTGTGACAACCTGGGGGCTCAGGGCGATAAACTCATCTTT	CACDNLGAQGDKLIF
TRDV2	NA	TRDD3	TRDJ1	TGTGCCTGTGACCCCCTACTGGGGGATACAAGAGACGATAAACTCATCTTT	CACDPLLGDTRDDKLIF
TRDV2	large	TRDD3	TRDJ1	TGTGCCTGTGACCGTCTGGGGGACGCGCACACCGATAAACTCATCTTT	CACDRLGDAHTDKLIF
TRDV2	large	TRDD3	TRDJ1	TGTGCCTGTGACACCCTGGGGGATAACACCGATAAACTCATCTTT	CACDTLGDNTDKLIF
TRDV2	medium-sized	TRDD3	TRDJ1	TGTGCCTGTGACACCCTCGTACTGGGGGCCCCGGAGAGGACCGATAAACTCATCTTT	CACDTLVLGAPERTDKLIF
TRDV2	few	TRDD3	TRDJ1	TGTGCCTGTGACACCCTAGCCCCTGGGGGATACGCAGGTCAGGGGTACACCGATAAACTCATCTTT	CACDTLAPGGYAGQGYTDKLIF
TRDV2	large	TRDD3	TRDJ1	TGTGCCTGTGACCCTGTACTGGGGGATACCGCGGACACCGATAAACTCATCTTT	CACDPVLGDTADTDKLIF
TRDV2	large	TRDD3	TRDJ1	TGTGCCTGTGACGCCCTACTGGGGACCACCGATAAACTCATCTTT	CACDALLGTTDKLIF
TRDV2	NA	TRDD3	TRDJ1	TGTGCCTGTGACACCGTACTGGGGGTCCAGTACACCGATAAACTCATCTTT	CACDTVLGVQYTDKLIF
TRDV2	medium-sized	TRDD3	TRDJ1	TGTGCCTGTGACACCGTTGGGGGATACGCGTCCGATAAACTCATCTTT	CACDTVGGYASDKLIF